This entry lists 4 T cell receptor beta chains sequenced from one sample in a study of CD8 T cells in Susac syndrome. Random hexamers were used to reverse transcribe the RNA input (roughly 0.5 to 1 ug). Via MiXCR, TCRdb re-called the immunoSEQ multiplex PCR reads, giving one row per CDR3 protein. This sample carries under 300,000 distinct CDR3 sequences, about 96% of them seen once, and the ten largest clones take around 0.093%. Sequencing was carried out using CD4+ T cells from PBMCs. These receptors were taken from a human donor with Susac syndrome.

The chain couples TRBV20-1 to TRBJ2-2; possibly TRBD1 for D (5 bases). Trimming cost V 1 base and J 5 bases, with 11 bases left between them. The length of the CDR3 is 14 residues. Germline V gene data show CDR1 as DFQATT and CDR2 as SNEGSKA (reference sequence). The CDR3 DNA reads TGCAGTGCTAGAGCCAGGGCAGGGACCGGGGAGCTGTTTTTT. This sequence encodes CSARARAGTGELFF.

The chain carries TRBV12-3 or TRBV12-4 and TRBJ2-5; D may be TRBD1 (6 bases). The germline V and J ends were trimmed by 2 bases and 9 bases, with 13 bases remaining between them. The CDR3 extends over 13 amino acids. The CDR3 nucleotides read TGTGCCAGCAGTTTATCGGACAGCCGGGCCCAGTACTTC. Translation: CASSLSDSRAQYF.

This chain uses TRBV3-1 with TRBJ2-5, with 11 bases fitting TRBD1. Looked up from germline, CDR1 is LGHDT and CDR2 is YNNKEL (reference sequence). The CDR3 loop spans 14 amino acids. V shed 1 base, J shed 5 bases, and the junction held 0 bases outside the gene matches. The CDR3 DNA sequence: TGTGCCAGCAGCCAAGGGACAGGGGGCGAGACCCAGTACTTC. Protein product: CASSQGTGGETQYF.

V gene TRBV12-5 combines with J gene TRBJ2-5; D is unclear. CDR1 and CDR2 (germline): LGHNT, FRNRAP. The CDR3 totals 11 residues. V was cut by 2 bases and J by 2 bases, with 0 bases left in between. The CDR3 loop reads CASGLQETQYF. CDR3 coding DNA: TGTGCTAGTGGTTTGCAAGAGACCCAGTACTTC. Variable domain in full (rest from reference TRBV12-5 and TRBJ2-5): DARVTQTPRHKVTEMGQEVTMRCQPILGHNTVFWYRQTMMQGLELLAYFRNRAPLDDSGMPKDRFSAEMPDATLATLKIQPSEPRDSAVYFCASGLQETQYFGPGTRLLVL.